This T cell receptor beta chain was recorded in a study of monozygotic twins with inflammatory bowel disease (dated by TCRdb to between 2018 and 2021). Describing the broader study: The full study comprised around 28 monozygotic twin pairs: nine German pairs (four IBD-concordant, five IBD-discordant) and 19 IBD-discordant Danish pairs. The search for disease-associated traits relied mainly on comparing, within discordant pairs, IBD patients with their genetically identical healthy co-twins. Each individual had, on average, about 151 000 unique TCRalpha sequences and 181 000 unique TCRbeta sequences available for analysis.

Counted from cysteine to phenylalanine, this CDR3 has 18 amino acids. Only the protein sequence is given. The germline V gene specifies LGHNA as CDR1 and YNFKEQ as CDR2. From each donor, a roughly 2.5 ml peripheral blood sample was collected into PAXgene tubes and stored at -80 degrees C. Without T cell sorting, total RNA was isolated from whole blood using the PAXgene blood miRNA kit on an automated QIAcube. Deep TCRalpha and TCRbeta repertoire profiling with unique molecular barcoding was performed on peripheral blood of monozygotic twin pairs concordant or discordant for inflammatory bowel disease. Smoking habits were recorded for all twin pairs, and individuals were classified as current, former or never smokers. About this clonotype: This receptor's antigen is unknown.

Preparation of the library involved 5' RACE. For each TCR library, around 3,800 ng of total RNA was used. For each sample, cDNA was synthesized in eight separate reactions using SMARTScribe reverse transcriptase. During cDNA synthesis, unique molecular identifiers containing a 6-nucleotide sample barcode were introduced by template switching. Two nested PCRs of roughly 15 and 9 cycles amplified the TCRalpha and TCRbeta cDNA, and bead purification followed each PCR. Before amplification, the cDNA was both treated with uracil DNA-glycosylase and purified with the QIAquick PCR purification kit. The second PCR was the step at which Illumina TruSeq-compatible adapters and sample-specific barcodes were added. Library quality and concentration were assessed using TapeStation and Qubit, and roughly 5 ng of each library was pooled. The pooled libraries were sequenced with 2 x 100 bp reads and custom sequencing primers on an Illumina HiSeq2500 single-index Rapid Run. Per the source publication's procedure: UMI-based consensus assembly with MiGEC version 1.2.6 was used to correct PCR and sequencing errors. MiXCR version 2.1.1 handled V(D)J alignment, clonotype assembly and CDR3 extraction. To normalise gene usage, clonotype sharing and MAIT/NKT TCR abundance, the analysis used the top 1000, 10 000 and 20 000 clonotypes per sample. Diversity was computed as the inverse Simpson index with the vegan R package after downsampling to 27 000 UMIs. Statistical testing used paired Mann-Whitney U tests on the discordant twin pairs and applied Benjamini-Hochberg correction for multiple testing. TCRdb reprocessed the reads and provides one entry for every CDR3 protein sequence; no DNA is given. The V and J calls follow TCRdb's processing rather than the paper's. The sample's records list 160,000 or so distinct CDR3 sequences. Roughly 2.3% of the sample comes from the top ten.

Summary of the overall study and its limitations: Different T cell subtypes could not be distinguished in the analysis. Background noise and inter-individual variability may have been introduced into the repertoires by the differing immunosuppressive treatments among patients. Repertoire similarity did not differ between concordant and discordant twins, possibly due to limited statistical power. Measured by the inverse Simpson index, TCRbeta repertoire diversity was lower in IBD patients than in their healthy co-twins. Compared with healthy twins, IBD patients had fewer clonotypes in common with other individuals, a difference most pronounced in patients showing signs of disease activity. The results gave no support for a single strong signal or clonotype linked to IBD.

Material: blood. The sequence joins TRBV4-2 to TRBJ2-2; TCRdb outputs TRBD1, but without DNA this stays unchecked. The receptor's source is a human donor with ulcerative colitis or Crohn's disease, or a healthy co-twin of an affected twin (not recorded which). The CDR3 region reads CASGQPTGRGLSTGELFF.